Following are 28 T cell receptor beta chains from one sample sequenced in a study of control samples from healthy donors and cancer patients. Only in-frame clones appear in the TCRdb table, and some are missing; sequencing was by immunoSEQ multiplex PCR. The sample yields 60,000 to 75,000 clones, approximately 80% seen once. The sample was blood. Receptors originate from a man aged 50 or older in good health.

The chain is built from TRBV4-2 and TRBJ2-5, with 10 bases lining up with TRBD2. The CDR3 covers 19 residues. The germline V gene has CDR1 LGHNA and CDR2 YNFKEQ. The ends lost 3 bases at V and 1 base at J; junction bases unmatched: 14. CDR3 sequence: CASSQGLAGAPGPQETQYF. The CDR3 region has the DNA TGTGCCAGCAGCCAGGGCCTAGCGGGAGCCCCAGGGCCCCAAGAGACCCAGTACTTC.

The V call is TRBV14, the J call TRBJ2-3, with unresolved D. The CDR3 is made up of 16 amino acids. From germline, CDR1 is SGHDN and CDR2 FVKESK. Trimming shortened V by 6 bases and J by 0 bases, and 16 bases separated the two germline ends. The CDR3 DNA reads as TGTGCCAGCAGACCTCGGTGGGCCCAAAGCACAGATACGCAGTATTTT. Translation gives CASRPRWAQSTDTQYF.

V usage is TRBV25-1 and J usage is TRBJ2-2; 7 bases are a match to TRBD1. This CDR3 is 15 amino acids long. The J segment lost 6 bases and the V segment lost 3 bases, leaving 7 bases of the junction unmatched. In germline, CDR1 is MGHDK, CDR2 SYGVNS. The CDR3 sequence: CASSDVDRVAGELFF. In nucleotides, the CDR3 is TGTGCCAGCAGTGACGTTGACAGGGTAGCCGGGGAGCTGTTTTTT. Combining the CDR3 with reference TRBV25-1 and TRBJ2-2 gives the whole variable domain EADIYQTPRYLVIGTGKKITLECSQTMGHDKMYWYQQDPGMELHLIHYSYGVNSTEKGDLSSESTVSRIRTEHFPLTLESARPSHTSQYLCASSDVDRVAGELFFGEGSRLTVL.

V usage is TRBV19 and J usage is TRBJ2-1, with TRBD2 identical over 13 bases. CDR1 is LNHDA, CDR2 SQIVND, per germline (reference sequence). This CDR3 is built from 15 residues. After removal of 7 bases from V and 8 bases from J, the junction contained 8 bases not matched to a gene. The CDR3 coding sequence is TGTGCCAGTAACACGGGACTAGCGGGGAACGATGAGCAGTTCTTC. Its translation: CASNTGLAGNDEQFF.

For this clone: At one of its ends the junction is not consistent with the germline gene, which may arise from a read error. The chain joins TRBV30 to TRBJ1-2; D is uncertain. Per germline, CDR1 GTSNPN and CDR2 SVGIG (reference sequence). This CDR3 region has 18 residues. CDR3 protein: CVWSVRSMAELLNYGYTF. In DNA, the CDR3 is TGTGTCTGGAGTGTACGTTCGATGGCAGAACTTCTTAACTATGGCTACACCTTC.

This chain uses TRBV12-3 or TRBV12-4 with TRBJ2-5; D gene uncertain. Trimming shortened V by 3 bases and J by 2 bases, and 4 bases separated the two germline ends. The CDR3 is made up of 12 amino acids. For the CDR3, the DNA is TGTGCCAGCAGTTTCCGACAAGAGACCCAGTACTTC. It yields the protein CASSFRQETQYF.

This chain joins TRBV27 and TRBJ1-2; possibly TRBD1 for D (6 bases). Germline CDR1 is MNHEY and CDR2 is SMNVEV (reference sequence). This CDR3 spans 15 amino acids. V was cut by 0 bases and J by 4 bases, with 12 bases left in between. Here the CDR3 reads CASSLSTGGRYGYTF. The CDR3 nucleotides read TGTGCCAGCAGTTTATCGACAGGTGGTCGCTATGGCTACACCTTC.

The rearrangement joins TRBV10-2 to TRBJ2-7; maybe TRBD1 (5 bases). This CDR3 spans 14 amino acids. V lost 4 bases, J lost 5 bases, and 15 bases lay in between. Germline CDR1 reads WSHSY; CDR2 reads SAAADI. This chain's CDR3 is CASSGQVRVDEQYF. DNA of the CDR3: TGCGCCAGCAGTGGGCAAGTCAGGGTAGACGAGCAGTACTTC.

V and J are TRBV19 and TRBJ2-3; no reliable D call. CDR3 length: 12 residues. Germline lookup yields CDR1 LNHDA and CDR2 SQIVND (reference sequence). V gave up 6 bases and J gave up 6 bases, with 10 bases separating them. The DNA of the CDR3 is TGTGCCAGTAGGCAATCTGGGGATACGCAGTATTTT. Translation gives CASRQSGDTQYF.

The V call is TRBV6-1, the J call TRBJ2-6; D is possibly TRBD1 (5 bases). Trimming pared 6 bases from V and 0 bases from J, leaving 9 bases between. CDR1 is MNHNS, CDR2 SASEGT, per germline. CDR3 length: 15 residues. The CDR3 nucleotides are TGTGCCAGCAGCCTCAGGGACTCTGGGGCCAACGTCCTGACTTTC. It specifies CASSLRDSGANVLTF.

This chain connects TRBV11-2 to TRBJ2-7; 12 bases line up with TRBD1. Unmatched junction bases numbered 5, after V lost 3 bases and J lost 5 bases. The germline gives CDR1 SGHAT, CDR2 FQNNGV. The CDR3 is made up of 15 amino acids. CDR3 loop: CASSLGQGAGNEQYF. The CDR3 DNA is TGTGCCAGCAGCTTGGGACAGGGGGCTGGTAACGAGCAGTACTTC.

V usage is TRBV4-3 and J usage is TRBJ2-7; 7 bases map to TRBD1. This CDR3 region has 15 residues. Germline loops: CDR1 LGHNA, CDR2 YSLEER. V was pared by 3 bases and J by 1 base, with 6 bases of the junction left unmatched. CDR3 sequence: CASSHLVGQSYEQYF. The CDR3 region has the DNA TGCGCCAGCAGCCACCTAGTGGGACAGTCCTACGAGCAGTACTTC.

This clone was detected once. The chain joins TRBV7-3 to TRBJ2-1, with 7 bases matching TRBD1. Germline CDR1 reads SGHTA; CDR2 reads FQGTGA. V lost 1 base, J lost 3 bases, and 6 bases stayed unmatched. The CDR3 has 16 amino acids. The CDR3 loop is CASSLRKGAIYNEQFF. CDR3 coding DNA: TGTGCCAGCAGCTTAAGGAAGGGGGCGATCTACAATGAGCAGTTCTTC. Using reference TRBV7-3 and TRBJ2-1 for the parts outside the CDR3, the full variable domain is GAGVSQTPSNKVTEKGKYVELRCDPISGHTALYWYRQSLGQGPEFLIYFQGTGAADDSGLPNDRFFAVRPEGSVSTLKIQRTERGDSAVYLCASSLRKGAIYNEQFFGPGTRLTVL.

The chain is built from TRBV2 and TRBJ1-1; 9 bases are a match to TRBD1. From germline, CDR1 is SNHLY and CDR2 FYNNEI. V dropped 6 bases and J dropped 3; count of bases not matched to a gene: 5. The CDR3 covers 14 residues. The CDR3 sequence: CASRGDREDTEAFF. The CDR3 nucleotides read TGTGCCAGCAGGGGGGACAGGGAAGACACTGAAGCTTTCTTT.

This clone occurred a few times. V usage is TRBV4-2 and J usage is TRBJ1-2; the D gene is possibly TRBD1 (6 bases). Trimming removed 0 bases from V and 4 bases from J, with 12 bases in between. CDR3 size: 15 residues. CDR1 and CDR2 (germline): LGHNA, YNFKEQ. The DNA for the CDR3 is TGTGCCAGCAGCCAAGAACCCACAGGGACCTATGGCTACACCTTC. This codes for CASSQEPTGTYGYTF.

This sequence joins TRBV27 and TRBJ1-1, with D unclear. From germline, CDR1 is MNHEY and CDR2 SMNVEV (reference sequence). The CDR3 sequence is 13 residues long. Trimming left V 4 bases short and J 4 bases short, with 10 bases between. In DNA, the CDR3 is TGTGCCAGCAGTTACAGCCGAACCACTGAAGCTTTCTTT. As protein: CASSYSRTTEAFF.

This chain uses TRBV24-1 with TRBJ1-2; D might be TRBD1 (5 bases). Deletions cut 5 bases from V and 2 bases from J, with 11 bases between. This CDR3 is built from 14 residues. Germline CDR1 KGHDR, CDR2 SFDVKD. CDR3 DNA: TGTGCCACCAGTGTTGACAGCCTAAACTATGGCTACACCTTC. This gives the protein CATSVDSLNYGYTF.

The chain joins TRBV3-1 (or the pseudogene TRBV3-2) to TRBJ2-7; 8 bases are shared with TRBD1. Per germline, CDR1 LGHDT and CDR2 YNNKEL (reference sequence). Trimming cost V 1 base and J 6 bases; bases outside gene matches: 5. The CDR3 is 14 residues long. The CDR3 nucleotides read TGTGCCAGCAGCCAAGGGACAGGGCTTTTCGAGCAGTACTTC. This encodes CASSQGTGLFEQYF.

The chain joins TRBV19 to TRBJ1-5; D not resolved. CDR1 and CDR2 (germline): LNHDA, SQIVND (reference sequence). This CDR3 has 17 amino acids. V lost 2 bases and J lost 0, with 14 bases in between. CDR3: CASSINPPGYSNQPQHF. The CDR3 DNA reads as TGTGCCAGTAGTATAAACCCACCGGGGTATAGCAATCAGCCCCAGCATTTT.

The chain has TRBV7-5 and TRBJ1-1. TRBV7-5 is marked as a pseudogene. The CDR3 totals 12 residues. The CDR3 sequence: CVREAGRTEAFF. The DNA of the CDR3 is TGTGTCAGGGAAGCAGGGAGGACTGAAGCTTTCTTT.

This clone appeared a single time. V gene TRBV10-3 combines with J gene TRBJ2-2, with D tentatively TRBD1 (5 bases). Deletions cut 7 bases from V and 4 bases from J, with 7 bases between. CDR1 ENHRY and CDR2 SYGVKD come from the germline V gene. CDR3 length equals 12 residues. DNA of the CDR3: TGTGCCATCATAGGGGCCACCGGGGAGCTGTTTTTT. It codes for CAIIGATGELFF.

The V and J genes are TRBV4-2 and TRBJ2-3; unclear D gene. Germline lookup yields CDR1 LGHNA and CDR2 YNFKEQ. V lost 0 bases to trimming and J lost 1 base, with 5 bases between them. The CDR3 spans 14 residues. CDR3 protein: CASSQEKGTDTQYF. The CDR3 region has the DNA TGTGCCAGCAGCCAAGAGAAGGGCACAGATACGCAGTATTTT.

The table lists this clone with a few counts. This chain uses TRBV30 with TRBJ1-2; possibly TRBD1 for D (5 bases). Between the trimmed V and J ends, which lost 0 bases and 6 bases, there was a span of 23 bases. In germline, CDR1 is GTSNPN, CDR2 SVGIG (reference sequence). This CDR3 has 17 residues. The CDR3 region is CAWSVLAFGRARHGYTF. CDR3 coding DNA: TGTGCCTGGAGTGTATTGGCTTTCGGCAGGGCTCGTCATGGCTACACCTTC.

The rearrangement joins TRBV15 to TRBJ2-5; possibly TRBD1 for D (6 bases). In germline, CDR1 is LNHNV, CDR2 YYDKDF (reference sequence). The germline V and J ends were trimmed by 0 bases and 5 bases, with 7 bases remaining between them. The CDR3 sequence is 13 residues long. The CDR3 DNA follows: TGTGCCACCAGCAGAGATACAGGGGAGACCCAGTACTTC. This codes for CATSRDTGETQYF. Supplemented by reference TRBV15 and TRBJ2-5, the full variable domain reads DAMVIQNPRYQVTQFGKPVTLSCSQTLNHNVMYWYQQKSSQAPKLLFHYYDKDFNNEADTPDNFQSRRPNTSFCFLDIRSPGLGDTAMYLCATSRDTGETQYFGPGTRLLVL.

V gene TRBV6-5 combines with J gene TRBJ1-6; no clear D gene. V was trimmed by 6 bases and J by 11 bases, leaving 11 bases between them. Per the germline V gene, CDR1 is MNHEY and CDR2 is SVGAGI. The CDR3 covers 12 residues. CDR3 DNA sequence: TGTGCCAGCAGGACGTTTGTACCACCCCTCCACTTT. Its protein is CASRTFVPPLHF.

A remark on this clone: Other DNA variants within this sample encode the same CDR3. The chain carries TRBV5-1 and TRBJ2-1; D unclear. The germline V gene encodes CDR1 SGHRS and CDR2 YFSETQ. V dropped 0 bases and J dropped 0 bases, with 7 bases sitting between them. This CDR3 contains 15 residues. The CDR3 coding sequence is TGCGCCAGCAGCTTGGACCTGAGCTCCTACAATGAGCAGTTCTTC. It translates to CASSLDLSSYNEQFF.

The chain recombines TRBV4-1 with TRBJ2-7; 9 bases are shared with TRBD2. From germline, CDR1 is MGHRA and CDR2 YSYEKL. Unmatched junction bases numbered 6, after V lost 6 bases and J lost 0 bases. There are 15 residues in the CDR3. The CDR3 is CASRARLADSYEQYF. The CDR3 DNA reads as TGCGCCAGCAGGGCTAGACTAGCGGACTCCTACGAGCAGTACTTC.

The gene calls are TRBV30 and TRBJ1-2, with D perhaps matching TRBD1 (5 bases). The V end lost 1 base, the J end lost 6 bases, and 12 bases lay between the germline ends. Germline lookup yields CDR1 GTSNPN and CDR2 SVGIG (reference sequence). This CDR3 region has 13 residues. This CDR3 is CAWSAQGGDGYTF. For the CDR3, the DNA is TGTGCCTGGAGTGCCCAGGGTGGGGATGGCTACACCTTC. Variable domain in full (rest from reference TRBV30 and TRBJ1-2): SQTIHQWPATLVQPVGSPLSLECTVEGTSNPNLYWYRQAAGRGLQLLFYSVGIGQISSEVPQNLSASRPQDRQFILSSKKLLLSDSGFYLCAWSAQGGDGYTFGSGTRLTVV.